Listed below are T cell receptor beta chains from one sample, sequenced in a study of T cells after yellow fever vaccination. TCRdb redid the calling of the 5' RACE reads with MiXCR, one entry per CDR3 protein. This table has about 330,000 distinct CDR3 sequences, 7% to 9% appearing once. Material: PBMCs, obtained more than 35 days after the first yellow fever vaccination. The receptors derive from a man in his late teens or twenties who received the YFV17D yellow fever vaccine. CDR3s leave out the opening cysteine and the closing phenylalanine or tryptophan. Clone size is not always given. Where it is, it says once, few, many or a class for expanded clones.

j_gene,v_gene,abundance,CDR3aa
TRBJ1-2,TRBV5-1,few,ASSFGQGVRGNYGYT
TRBJ2-1,TRBV11-2,few,ASSGGLAHEQF
TRBJ2-1,TRBV5-1,few,ASNRGSYNEQF
TRBJ2-5,TRBV28,few,ASSSTGIQETQY
TRBJ2-5,TRBV7-9,few,ASSARTGARETQY
TRBJ1-1,TRBV20-1,NA,CAPPKGRGTEAF
TRBJ2-2,TRBV7-2,few,ASSLQTGATVGELF
TRBJ2-1,TRBV5-3,NA,ARGRGPYNYEQF
TRBJ1-6,TRBV5-1,few,ASRGTGGLNSPLH
TRBJ2-3,TRBV19,NA,ASSQMSGDEWDTQY
TRBJ2-5,TRBV4-1,many,ASSQEETQY
TRBJ2-5,TRBV2,few,ASRSQLVGQETQY
TRBJ2-3,TRBV11-2,few,ASSFVPSPAGGGQDTQY
TRBJ1-5,TRBV19,NA,ASSMKGGQPQH
TRBJ1-2,TRBV6-1,NA,ASSRTGTGNGYT
TRBJ2-2,TRBV4-2,NA,ASSQDGGAGELF
TRBJ2-6,TRBV12-3/TRBV12-4,few,ASRANGRGILRGANVLT
TRBJ2-5,TRBV3-1,NA,ASSQQHQTQY
TRBJ2-2,TRBV12-3/TRBV12-4,many,ASFQENTGELF
TRBJ2-7,TRBV28,few,ASRSSGVYEQY
TRBJ1-1,TRBV7-8,NA,ASSPRGGWNMNTEAF
TRBJ2-7,TRBV20-1,few,SATGTASIGQY
TRBJ1-5,TRBV7-2,many,ASGPGSTEGAQH
TRBJ2-3,TRBV12-3/TRBV12-4,NA,ASSWRSDTQY
TRBJ2-5,TRBV7-2,NA,ASSAPGGQETQY
TRBJ2-5,TRBV10-3,few,AISEPGTQETQY
TRBJ2-3,TRBV6-2/TRBV6-3,few,ASSSWRGGRSTDTQY
TRBJ2-5,TRBV12-3/TRBV12-4,many,ASSPTGYETQY
TRBJ2-2,TRBV19,few,ASSIGDSNTGELF
TRBJ2-7,TRBV10-1,NA,ASSESGQGAYEQY
TRBJ2-5,TRBV5-6,NA,ASSLGYGRYQETQY
TRBJ1-5,TRBV7-2,few,ASSFEGGKMQPQH
TRBJ2-5,TRBV12-3/TRBV12-4,few,ASSLQQNQETQY
TRBJ2-5,TRBV12-3/TRBV12-4,many,ASMRGAWETQY
TRBJ2-7,TRBV19,NA,ASSISVGNTYEQY
TRBJ2-3,TRBV7-3,many,ASSLLAGAGTDTQY
TRBJ2-2,TRBV5-6,few,ASSQGLTANTGELF
TRBJ2-6,TRBV7-8,many,ASSLPRRYSGANVLT
TRBJ2-5,TRBV21-1,many,ASSKEYRGQGSQETQY
TRBJ2-3,TRBV4-2,NA,ASSREASVSTDTQY
TRBJ2-4,TRBV5-1,NA,ASSPGQGQAKNIQY
TRBJ1-2,TRBV6-5,many,ASSSGGGRGYGYT
TRBJ2-2,TRBV5-4,NA,ASTAGPGELF
TRBJ1-6,TRBV3-1,many,ASTITAGSPLH
TRBJ2-3,TRBV18,few,ASSQLPSSTDTQY
TRBJ2-7,TRBV20-1,many,SARDPANYEQY
TRBJ1-2,TRBV29-1,NA,SVSPGRDYGYT
TRBJ2-5,TRBV11-2,NA,ASSARTGQETQY
TRBJ2-7,TRBV7-2,NA,ASSLLGALKEQY
TRBJ2-2,TRBV4-3,NA,ASSHPTSGGAATGELF
TRBJ2-6,TRBV18,few,ASSPGSPTSGANVLT
TRBJ1-4,TRBV18,few,ASSLVRATNEKLF
TRBJ2-7,TRBV18,NA,ASSPLPGTEPYEQY
TRBJ2-2,TRBV5-1,NA,ASSRDEGSTGELF